Listed here are 16 T cell receptor beta chains from one sample, sequenced in a study of spatial heterogeneity in lung cancer. The sample's time point: sample taken at primary tumor resection. From the 5' RACE reads, TCRdb called clonotypes with MiXCR, one entry per CDR3 protein. The table records over 7,500 distinct CDR3 sequences, approximately 8.6% of them present only once. The sample here was PBMCs, taken at surgery. These TCRs come from a male donor with early-stage non-small cell lung cancer.

This clonotype is judged medium-sized. V is TRBV29-1 and J is TRBJ2-7; D is possibly TRBD2 (6 bases). The CDR3 length is 13 residues. CDR1 is SQVTM and CDR2 is ANQGSEA in the germline V gene. The V end was cut by 3 bases, the J end by 2 bases, with 11 bases between. The CDR3 sequence is CSVDGGNAYEQYF. CDR3 sequence (DNA): TGCAGCGTTGATGGAGGGAATGCCTACGAGCAGTACTTC.

The sample holds a few counts of this clonotype. This sequence joins TRBV29-1 and TRBJ2-5; D gene uncertain. Trimming took 7 bases from V and 7 from J, leaving 22 bases between them. The CDR3 contains 14 residues. Germline CDR1 and CDR2: SQVTM and ANQGSEA. CDR3 amino acids: CSANTGPQAGTQYF. DNA of the CDR3: TGCAGCGCCAATACCGGGCCACAAGCCGGGACCCAGTACTTC.

The chain has TRBV27 and TRBJ1-6; D is unclear. V was shortened by 0 bases and J by 4 bases, with 4 bases between the two germline ends. Germline V gene lookup returns CDR1 MNHEY and CDR2 SMNVEV (reference sequence). The CDR3 is 14 residues long. In DNA, the CDR3 is TGTGCCAGCAGTTTATCTGGGTATAATTCACCCCTCCACTTT. Protein: CASSLSGYNSPLHF.

The chain is built from TRBV3-1 and TRBJ1-1; unclear D gene. The CDR3 is 12 residues long. V lost 3 bases, J lost 8 bases, and 10 bases lay in between. Per germline, CDR1 LGHDT and CDR2 YNNKEL (reference sequence). The chain's CDR3 is CASSQSGSEAFF. The CDR3 bases are TGTGCCAGCAGCCAGTCCGGGAGCGAAGCTTTCTTT.

In its sample, this clonotype was seen many times. This rearrangement joins TRBV19 to TRBJ2-1, with 7 bases matching TRBD2. CDR1 LNHDA and CDR2 SQIVND come from the germline V gene (reference sequence). There are 15 residues in the CDR3. The V gene end was trimmed by 6 bases and the J gene end by 0 bases; junction bases not matched to a gene: 5. DNA of the CDR3: TGTGCCAGTAGCGGGCTAGCGGACTCCTACAATGAGCAGTTCTTC. Protein: CASSGLADSYNEQFF.

The V gene is TRBV18, the J gene TRBJ1-1, with 10 bases that match TRBD1. Germline V gene data show CDR1 as KGHSH and CDR2 as LQKENI. The CDR3 length is 14 residues. V dropped 4 bases and J dropped 5; count of bases not matched to a gene: 4. The CDR3: CASSRDRGWTEAFF. DNA of the CDR3: TGTGCCAGCTCACGGGACAGGGGATGGACTGAAGCTTTCTTT.

The sample holds many counts of this clonotype. The J gene is TRBJ2-3, the V gene TRBV18; the D gene is possibly TRBD2 (5 bases). The CDR3 is 19 residues long. CDR1 KGHSH and CDR2 LQKENI come from the germline V gene. With 4 bases removed from V and 4 bases from J, the gap between germline ends came to 27 bases. The CDR3 loop is CASSLGVGVRNRNPDTQYF. DNA of the CDR3: TGTGCCAGCTCACTTGGAGTGGGAGTGAGGAACCGAAACCCAGATACGCAGTATTTT.

Judged by abundance, this clonotype is medium-sized. This chain joins TRBV19 and TRBJ2-7; D could derive from TRBD1 or TRBD2 (5 bases each). Trimming shortened V by 6 bases and J by 8 bases, and 14 bases separated the two germline ends. The CDR3 contains 12 residues. Germline CDR1 LNHDA, CDR2 SQIVND (reference sequence). The CDR3 here is CASSLLGTKQYF. The CDR3 DNA reads as TGTGCCAGTAGCCTGCTGGGGACGAAGCAGTACTTC.

This clonotype was picked up many times. The genes are TRBV13 and TRBJ2-3; the match to TRBD1 covers 7 bases. The CDR3 runs 16 residues. After removal of 5 bases from V and 1 base from J, the junction contained 9 bases not matched to a gene. In germline, CDR1 is PRHDT, CDR2 FYEKMQ (reference sequence). The CDR3 nucleotides are TGTGCCAGCAGCCGGCCGACAGGGAAAGGCACAGATACGCAGTATTTT. Protein product: CASSRPTGKGTDTQYF.

Comment on this clonotype: This clone may be a read error of a much larger clone one base away. The chain combines TRBV6-5 with TRBJ2-1; the match to TRBD2 covers 7 bases. Germline V lookup: CDR1 MNHEY, CDR2 SVGAGI. The CDR3 is 15 residues long. CDR3 in amino acids: CASSSGLGSYNAQFF. The DNA for the CDR3 is TGTGCCAGCAGTTCTGGACTAGGCTCCTACAATGCGCAGTTCTTC.

This clonotype appeared many times. The chain uses TRBV7-9 and TRBJ1-1, with D maybe TRBD1 (5 bases). This CDR3 has 15 residues. The V and J ends lost 5 bases and 7 bases respectively, with 20 bases between them. The germline gives CDR1 SEHNR, CDR2 FQNEAQ (reference sequence). CDR3 bases: TGTGCCAGCAGCCCAGAAATGTGGCAGGGAGGTGAAGCTTTCTTT. Translated, it gives CASSPEMWQGGEAFF.

This clonotype showed up many times. The V gene is TRBV5-1, the J gene TRBJ1-1; D might be TRBD1 (6 bases). The CDR3 is 14 residues long. Germline-derived CDR1 and CDR2 are SGHRS and YFSETQ. With 3 bases removed from V and 7 bases from J, the gap between germline ends came to 16 bases. As DNA, the CDR3 is TGCGCCAGCAGCTCAAGGGGGGATCTCGGTGAAGCTTTCTTT. This codes for CASSSRGDLGEAFF.

This clonotype appeared many times. V is TRBV7-9 and J is TRBJ2-7, with 9 bases matching TRBD1. The CDR3 contains 16 residues. Trimming took 5 bases from V and 3 from J; bases not matched to a gene: 11. The germline CDR1 and CDR2 sequences are SEHNR and FQNEAQ (reference sequence). In DNA, the CDR3 is TGTGCCAGCAGCAACTCCGGGACAGGGAGAAACTACGAGCAGTACTTC. The encoded protein is CASSNSGTGRNYEQYF. Full variable domain (outside the CDR3, taken from reference TRBV7-9 and TRBJ2-7): DTGVSQNPRHKITKRGQNVTFRCDPISEHNRLYWYRQTLGQGPEFLTYFQNEAQLEKSRLLSDRFSAERPKGSFSTLEIQRTEQGDSAMYLCASSNSGTGRNYEQYFGPGTRLTVT.

This clonotype was recorded at least ten times. The genes are TRBV12-5 and TRBJ2-1; weak D call: TRBD2 (5 bases). Trimming stripped 2 bases from V and 4 bases from J, with 15 bases between. The CDR3 is made up of 16 amino acids. The germline gives CDR1 LGHNT, CDR2 FRNRAP. The CDR3 is CASGLPTARLYNEQFF. In DNA, the CDR3 is TGTGCTAGTGGTTTGCCCACGGCCCGACTATACAATGAGCAGTTCTTC.

This clonotype was observed at least ten times. The CDR3 spells CASSQEAGSGRDNEQFF. CDR3 nucleotide sequence: TGTGCCAGCAGCCAAGAGGCGGGAAGCGGGAGGGACAATGAGCAGTTCTTC. V gene TRBV3-1 combines with J gene TRBJ2-1; 10 bases match TRBD2. The trim removed 0 bases at V and 5 bases at J, leaving 7 bases unmatched. The germline CDR1 and CDR2 sequences are LGHDT and YNNKEL (reference sequence). The CDR3 runs 17 residues.

The V call is TRBV20-1, the J call TRBJ2-7; 10 nucleotides agree with TRBD2. Germline V gene sequence: CDR1 DFQATT, CDR2 SNEGSKA (reference sequence). The J segment lost 3 bases and the V segment lost 2 bases, leaving 7 bases of the junction unmatched. The CDR3 spans 15 residues. The CDR3 here is CSARRPLAGDYEQYF. CDR3 in DNA: TGCAGTGCTAGAAGGCCGCTAGCGGGGGACTACGAGCAGTACTTC.